This T cell receptor beta chain was identified in a study of blood T cell repertoires in COVID-19. Study overall: Sample material is recorded as cDNA or gDNA derived from T cells, B-cell-depleted T cells, or PBMCs.

Authors' data handling: For nucleated cells, counts were estimated from reference gene primer amplification. The protocol was immunoSEQ multiplex PCR, while the TCRdb copy is restricted to in-frame clones and leaves out a portion. The V and J calls and clone size come from that table; D and trimming were worked out from the DNA. The table records around 200,000 clones, under 85% of them present only once. The sequenced sample consisted of peripheral blood. This TCR was sampled from a woman in her 30s with COVID-19, enrolled during active disease.

CDR3 sequence reads: CASSPAGQFKETQYF. The CDR3 nucleotides are TGTGCCAGCAGCCCAGCCGGACAGTTTAAAGAGACCCAGTACTTC. The rearrangement links TRBV13 to TRBJ2-5, with TRBD1 as a possible D gene (6 bases). V was shortened by 5 bases and J by 3 bases, with 16 bases between the two germline ends. The CDR3 length is 15 residues. Germline CDR1 reads PRHDT; CDR2 reads FYEKMQ (reference sequence). The whole variable domain, filled in from reference TRBV13 and TRBJ2-5, reads AAGVIQSPRHLIKEKRETATLKCYPIPRHDTVYWYQQGPGQDPQFLISFYEKMQSDKGSIPDRFSAQQFSDYHSELNMSSLELGDSALYFCASSPAGQFKETQYFGPGTRLLVL.